A single sample is the source of the 27 T cell receptor beta chains below, sequenced in a study of monozygotic twins with inflammatory bowel disease. TCRdb reanalyzed the 5' RACE reads and collapses them to one entry per CDR3 protein, without DNA. The table lists more than 300,000 distinct CDR3 sequences. The sequencing sample was made of blood. These receptors were obtained from a human donor with ulcerative colitis or Crohn's disease, or a healthy co-twin of an affected twin (not recorded which).

The chain combines TRBV4-3 with TRBJ2-3; the D gene TCRdb calls, TRBD1, cannot be checked with no DNA. CDR1 is LGHNA, CDR2 YSLEER, per germline. CDR3 length equals 16 residues. CDR3 in amino acids: CASSQVSGGPTDTQYF.

The J gene is TRBJ1-1, the V gene TRBV5-1. This CDR3 is 15 amino acids long. Per germline, CDR1 SGHRS and CDR2 YFSETQ. The CDR3 protein is CASSLRQNLNTEAFF.

This chain joins TRBV4-2 and TRBJ2-3; TCRdb returns TRBD1, unconfirmable since there is no DNA. This CDR3 region has 16 residues. Germline V gene data show CDR1 as LGHNA and CDR2 as YNFKEQ. The CDR3 here is CASSQEAGASTDTQYF.

This chain connects TRBV6-1 to TRBJ1-5. This CDR3 comprises 14 residues. Germline assignment: CDR1 MNHNS and CDR2 SASEGT. CDR3 loop: CASSRAHSNQPQHF.

V is TRBV5-1 and J is TRBJ2-7; TCRdb outputs TRBD1, but without DNA this stays unchecked. Germline CDR1 reads SGHRS; CDR2 reads YFSETQ. The CDR3 spans 15 residues. CDR3: CASSYVGQGSYEQYF.

J is TRBJ2-7 and V is TRBV18. Germline loops: CDR1 KGHSH, CDR2 LQKENI. CDR3 length: 15 amino acids. CDR3 in amino acids: CASSPWNRDSYEQYF.

This rearrangement joins TRBV7-9 to TRBJ2-1. The CDR3 spans 16 residues. Germline V gene lookup returns CDR1 SEHNR and CDR2 FQNEAQ (reference sequence). The CDR3 reads CASSLTGGSSYNEQFF.

The rearrangement links TRBV7-2 to TRBJ2-2. The V gene's germline CDR1 is SGHTA and CDR2 FQGNSA. The CDR3 covers 15 residues. CDR3 loop: CASNQRNTNTGELFF.

The chain has TRBV4-1 and TRBJ1-1. The CDR3 consists of 17 residues. The V gene's germline CDR1 is MGHRA and CDR2 YSYEKL. This CDR3 reads CASSQVIPAGSSTEAFF.

The chain uses TRBV6-2 or TRBV6-3 and TRBJ2-5; the TCRdb D gene call, TRBD1, has no DNA to confirm it. The germline V gene has CDR1 MNHEY and CDR2 SVGEGT. This CDR3 contains 15 residues. The CDR3 here is CASSPTGVAGETQYF.

The CDR3: CSARETEMNTEAFF. The V gene is TRBV20-1, the J gene TRBJ1-1. Germline V CDR1 and CDR2: DFQATT, SNEGSKA (reference sequence). This CDR3 is 14 amino acids long.

The chain has TRBV5-6 and TRBJ1-1. CDR1 is SGHDT and CDR2 is YYEEEE in the germline V gene. This CDR3 is 13 amino acids long. CDR3 loop: CASSNSMDTEAFF.

The rearrangement joins TRBV18 to TRBJ2-5; TCRdb calls TRBD1, which cannot be checked without DNA. The CDR3 runs to 18 residues. CDR1 and CDR2 (germline): KGHSH, LQKENI. The CDR3 reads CASSPGQGNTYLQETQYF. Full variable domain (outside the CDR3, taken from reference TRBV18 and TRBJ2-5): NAGVMQNPRHLVRRRGQEARLRCSPMKGHSHVYWYRQLPEEGLKFMVYLQKENIIDESGMPKERFSAEFPKEGPSILRIQQVVRGDSAAYFCASSPGQGNTYLQETQYFGPGTRLLVL.

The chain uses TRBV12-3 or TRBV12-4 and TRBJ1-1; there is no DNA to check the TCRdb D call of TRBD1. The CDR3 covers 12 residues. The CDR3 region is CASRLQGNEAFF.

The chain combines TRBV4-2 with TRBJ2-1; TCRdb indicates TRBD2, and absent DNA this call remains unverified. Germline V lookup: CDR1 LGHNA, CDR2 YNFKEQ. This CDR3 comprises 17 residues. CDR3 sequence reads: CASSRRTSGDTYNEQFF.

The J gene is TRBJ1-2, the V gene TRBV27. CDR3 length: 14 residues. CDR1 MNHEY and CDR2 SMNVEV come from the germline V gene (reference sequence). CDR3 amino acids: CASSPSGGPHGYTF.

The genes are TRBV5-1 and TRBJ2-5. Germline CDR1 is SGHRS and CDR2 is YFSETQ. The CDR3 contains 14 residues. The CDR3 spells CASNSVGSQETQYF.

The gene calls are TRBV7-9 and TRBJ1-5; with no DNA, the TCRdb D assignment of TRBD1 cannot be verified. The CDR3 is 14 amino acids. Per the germline V gene, CDR1 is SEHNR and CDR2 is FQNEAQ (reference sequence). The CDR3 sequence is CASSVQGIRQPQHF.

The chain links TRBV20-1 to TRBJ2-7; TCRdb designates TRBD1, a call that cannot be tested without DNA. Germline CDR1 and CDR2: DFQATT and SNEGSKA (reference sequence). The CDR3 has 13 amino acids. The CDR3 is CSAIPTGRYEQYF.

The V call is TRBV7-3, the J call TRBJ2-6. Germline V CDR1 and CDR2: SGHTA, FQGTGA. The CDR3 extends over 18 amino acids. CDR3 region: CASALGFGPYSGANVLTF.

J is TRBJ1-5 and V is TRBV20-1. CDR1 is DFQATT, CDR2 SNEGSKA, per germline (reference sequence). This CDR3 is built from 14 residues. This chain's CDR3 is CSARDANNRKPQHF.

The chain is built from TRBV29-1 and TRBJ2-2; TCRdb returns TRBD1, unconfirmable since there is no DNA. The CDR3 has 13 amino acids. CDR1 and CDR2 (germline): SQVTM, ANQGSEA. The CDR3 is CSGGRTNTGELFF.

The J gene is TRBJ1-6, the V gene TRBV5-1; TCRdb's D call, TRBD1, is unchecked because there is no DNA. The CDR3 length is 14 residues. Germline CDR1 is SGHRS and CDR2 is YFSETQ. CDR3 residues: CASSLSDLYSPLHF. The full variable domain, rest sourced from reference TRBV5-1 and TRBJ1-6, is KAGVTQTPRYLIKTRGQQVTLSCSPISGHRSVSWYQQTPGQGLQFLFEYFSETQRNKGNFPGRFSGRQFSNSRSEMNVSTLELGDSALYLCASSLSDLYSPLHFGNGTRLTVT.

The V call is TRBV29-1, the J call TRBJ2-5; TCRdb gives TRBD1 as the D gene, but with no DNA this cannot be confirmed. The CDR3 covers 19 residues. CDR1 and CDR2 (germline): SQVTM, ANQGSEA. CDR3 sequence: CSGISRAPYGDRGGETQYF.

V and J are TRBV5-4 and TRBJ1-1. From germline, CDR1 is SGHNT and CDR2 YYREEE (reference sequence). This CDR3 is 16 amino acids long. The CDR3 region is CASSLGQTRMNTEAFF.

The V and J genes are TRBV29-1 and TRBJ2-3; the D call of TRBD1 rests on TCRdb alone, since no DNA is present to check it. Per the germline V gene, CDR1 is SQVTM and CDR2 is ANQGSEA. This CDR3 spans 17 amino acids. The CDR3 region is CSVEGPRSGGATDTQYF.

J is TRBJ1-1 and V is TRBV27. The CDR3 is made up of 13 amino acids. Germline CDR1 and CDR2: MNHEY and SMNVEV (reference sequence). The CDR3 is CASSLYVNTEAFF.